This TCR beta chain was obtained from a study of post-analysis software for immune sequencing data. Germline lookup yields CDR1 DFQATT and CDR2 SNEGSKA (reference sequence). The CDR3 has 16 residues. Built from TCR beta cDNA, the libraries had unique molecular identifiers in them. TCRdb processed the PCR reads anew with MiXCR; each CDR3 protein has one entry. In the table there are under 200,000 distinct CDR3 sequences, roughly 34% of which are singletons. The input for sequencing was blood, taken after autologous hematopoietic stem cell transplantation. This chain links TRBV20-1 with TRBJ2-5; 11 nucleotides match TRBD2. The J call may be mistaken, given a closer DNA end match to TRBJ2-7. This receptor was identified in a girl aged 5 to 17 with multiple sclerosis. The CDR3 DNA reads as TGCAGTGCTCCGAACTCACTAGCGGGAGAGCTGGACGAGCAGTACTTC. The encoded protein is CSAPNSLAGELDEQYF.